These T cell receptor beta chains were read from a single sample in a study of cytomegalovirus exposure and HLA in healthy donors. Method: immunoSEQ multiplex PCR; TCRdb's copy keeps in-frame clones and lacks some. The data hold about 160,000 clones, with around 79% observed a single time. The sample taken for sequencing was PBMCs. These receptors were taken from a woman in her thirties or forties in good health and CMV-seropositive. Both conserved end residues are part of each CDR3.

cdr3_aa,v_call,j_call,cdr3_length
CASSSEGILGHEQYF,TRBV5-1,TRBJ2-7,15
CASSESGADNYVSTDTQYF,TRBV2,TRBJ2-3,19
CASSLDLLAGITYEQYF,TRBV11-3,TRBJ2-7,17
CASSGNYRGLYGYTF,TRBV25-1,TRBJ1-2,15
CASTAGGGDEQYF,TRBV10-2,TRBJ2-7,13
CASGTGNTGELFF,TRBV7-2,TRBJ2-2,13
CASSIVGSKRAKNIQYF,TRBV19,TRBJ2-4,17
CASSPRTSGRNEQFF,TRBV11-2,TRBJ2-1,15
CASSPEGGTDTQYF,TRBV28,TRBJ2-3,14
CAYGTGPSYEQYF,TRBV30,TRBJ2-7,13